This T cell receptor (beta chain) was sequenced during a study of neurological immune-mediated disorders. Overall study findings and caveats: In HTLV-1-associated myelopathy, TCR clonal expansion was greatest, whereas multiple sclerosis had the least, falling below healthy controls.

There are many counts of this clonotype. Its antigen is currently unknown. Germline CDR1 is SGHRS and CDR2 is YFSETQ. V was shortened by 1 base and J by 3 bases, with 11 bases between the two germline ends. The CDR3 sequence is 14 residues long. The cDNA came from 5'RACE, which used 10-nucleotide random UMIs. One entry per CDR3 protein results from TCRdb running MiXCR on the 5' RACE reads. The table has around 50,000 distinct CDR3 sequences, approximately 3.9% seen once. What was sequenced was PBMCs. This sequence joins TRBV5-1 and TRBJ2-7; D is ambiguous. The origin of this receptor is a man between 60 and 70 years old with multiple sclerosis. This CDR3 reads CASSLRPADYEQYF. DNA for the CDR3: TGCGCCAGCAGCTTGAGACCGGCGGACTACGAGCAGTACTTC.